This T cell receptor beta chain comes out of a study of blood T cell repertoires in COVID-19. Overall study context: The United States, Italy and Spain were the sources of the acute and convalescent COVID-19 samples. From T cells, B-cell-depleted T cells, or PBMCs came the material, which was cDNA or gDNA.

In the authors' workflow: Estimation of nucleated cell counts relied on the amplification of reference gene primers. Sequenced by immunoSEQ multiplex PCR; TCRdb stores in-frame clones only, minus some. V and J calls and clone size follow that table, whereas D and trimming were derived from the DNA. The table includes 270,000 or so clones, roughly 89% detected once. The TCR originated in a woman aged 40 to 55 who had recovered from COVID-19. The sample comprised peripheral blood.

This CDR3 is CASSVSGGLWGNEQFF. The CDR3 DNA sequence: TGTGCCAGCAGCGTAAGTGGGGGCCTCTGGGGAAATGAGCAGTTCTTC. The rearrangement joins TRBV9 to TRBJ2-1, with a weak D call TRBD1 (6 bases). The germline V and J ends were trimmed by 1 base and 7 bases, with 18 bases remaining between them. The V gene's germline CDR1 is SGDLS and CDR2 YYNGEE. The CDR3 runs to 16 residues. Based on the CDR3 plus reference TRBV9 and TRBJ2-1, the full variable domain is DSGVTQTPKHLITATGQRVTLRCSPRSGDLSVYWYQQSLDQGLQFLIQYYNGEERAKGNILERFSAQQFPDLHSELNLSSLELGDSALYFCASSVSGGLWGNEQFFGPGTRLTVL.